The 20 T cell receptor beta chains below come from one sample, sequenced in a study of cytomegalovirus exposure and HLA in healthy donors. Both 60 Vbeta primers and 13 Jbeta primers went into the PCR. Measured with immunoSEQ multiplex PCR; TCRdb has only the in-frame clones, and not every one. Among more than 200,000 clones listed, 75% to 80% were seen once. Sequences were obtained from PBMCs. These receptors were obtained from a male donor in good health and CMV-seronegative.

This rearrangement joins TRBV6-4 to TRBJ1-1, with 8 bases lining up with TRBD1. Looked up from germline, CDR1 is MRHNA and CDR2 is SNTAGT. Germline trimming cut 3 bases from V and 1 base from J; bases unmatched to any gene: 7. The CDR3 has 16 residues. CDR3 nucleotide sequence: TGTGCCAGCAGTGAAGCGACAGGGGCAGGGAACACTGAAGCTTTCTTT. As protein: CASSEATGAGNTEAFF.

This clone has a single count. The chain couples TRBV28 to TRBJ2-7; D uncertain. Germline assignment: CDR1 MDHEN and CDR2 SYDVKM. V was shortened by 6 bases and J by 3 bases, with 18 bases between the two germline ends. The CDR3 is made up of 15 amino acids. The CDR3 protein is CASRFGSGRSYEQYF. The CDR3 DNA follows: TGTGCCAGCAGGTTCGGGTCCGGTCGGAGCTACGAGCAGTACTTC.

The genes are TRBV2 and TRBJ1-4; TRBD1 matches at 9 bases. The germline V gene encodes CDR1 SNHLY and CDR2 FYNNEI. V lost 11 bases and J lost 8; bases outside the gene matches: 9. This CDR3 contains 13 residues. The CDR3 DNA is TGTGCCGGCGGGACAGGGAGGGACGAAAAACTGTTTTTT. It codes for CAGGTGRDEKLFF.

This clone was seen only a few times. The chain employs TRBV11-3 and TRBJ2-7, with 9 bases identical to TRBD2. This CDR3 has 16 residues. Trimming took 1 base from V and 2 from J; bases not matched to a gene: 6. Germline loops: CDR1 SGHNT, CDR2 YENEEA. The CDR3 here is CASSLGLAGGAYEQYF. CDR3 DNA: TGTGCCAGCAGCTTAGGGCTGGCGGGAGGGGCCTACGAGCAGTACTTC. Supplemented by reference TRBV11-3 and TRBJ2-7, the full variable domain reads EAGVVQSPRYKIIEKKQPVAFWCNPISGHNTLYWYLQNLGQGPELLIRYENEEAVDDSQLPKDRFSAERLKGVDSTLKIQPAELGDSAVYLCASSLGLAGGAYEQYFGPGTRLTVT.

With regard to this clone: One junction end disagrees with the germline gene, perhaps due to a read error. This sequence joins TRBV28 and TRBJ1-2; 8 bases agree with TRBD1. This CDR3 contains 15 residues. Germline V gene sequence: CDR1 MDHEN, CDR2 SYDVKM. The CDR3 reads CASRFRGRQNYGYTF. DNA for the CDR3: TGTGCCAGCCGTTTCAGGGGGCGTCAAAACTATGGCTACACCTTC.

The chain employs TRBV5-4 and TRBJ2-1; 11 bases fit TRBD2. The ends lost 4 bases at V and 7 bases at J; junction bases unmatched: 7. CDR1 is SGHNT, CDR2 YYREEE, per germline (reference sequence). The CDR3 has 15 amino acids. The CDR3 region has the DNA TGTGCCAGCAGCACGACTAGCGGGGCACGGAATGAGCAGTTCTTC. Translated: CASSTTSGARNEQFF.

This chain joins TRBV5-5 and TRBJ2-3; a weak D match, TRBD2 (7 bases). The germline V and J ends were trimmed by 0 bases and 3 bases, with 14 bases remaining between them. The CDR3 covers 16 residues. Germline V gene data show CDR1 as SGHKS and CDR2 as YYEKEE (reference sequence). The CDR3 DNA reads TGTGCCAGCAGCTTGGACCCGGGGGGCGTGACAGATACGCAGTATTTT. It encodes CASSLDPGGVTDTQYF.

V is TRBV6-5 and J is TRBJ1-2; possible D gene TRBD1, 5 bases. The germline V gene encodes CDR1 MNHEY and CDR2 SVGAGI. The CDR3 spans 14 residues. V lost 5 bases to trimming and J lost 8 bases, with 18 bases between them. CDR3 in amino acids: CASSPPGALGGYTF. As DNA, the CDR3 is TGTGCCAGCAGTCCACCTGGGGCCTTGGGAGGCTACACCTTC.

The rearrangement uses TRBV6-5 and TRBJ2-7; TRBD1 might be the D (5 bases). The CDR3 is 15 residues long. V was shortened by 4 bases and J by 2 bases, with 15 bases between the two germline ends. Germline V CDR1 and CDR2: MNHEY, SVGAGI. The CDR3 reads CASSFSSRAAYEQYF. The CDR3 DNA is TGTGCCAGCAGTTTCTCCTCCAGGGCCGCCTACGAGCAGTACTTC.

The CDR3 protein is CASSLLGQGGYEQYF. In DNA form, the CDR3 reads TGTGCCAGCAGTTTATTGGGACAGGGGGGTTACGAGCAGTACTTC. The chain employs TRBV27 and TRBJ2-5, with 11 bases aligning to TRBD1. The DNA matches TRBJ2-7 better at its end, which makes the J call doubtful. There are 15 residues in the CDR3. The V gene's germline CDR1 is MNHEY and CDR2 SMNVEV (reference sequence).

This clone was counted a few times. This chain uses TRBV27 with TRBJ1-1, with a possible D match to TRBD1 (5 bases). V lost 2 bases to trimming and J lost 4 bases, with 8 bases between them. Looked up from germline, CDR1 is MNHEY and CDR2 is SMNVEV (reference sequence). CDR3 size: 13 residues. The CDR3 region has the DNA TGTGCCAGCAGTTTAGGGGGGAGCACTGAAGCTTTCTTT. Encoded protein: CASSLGGSTEAFF.

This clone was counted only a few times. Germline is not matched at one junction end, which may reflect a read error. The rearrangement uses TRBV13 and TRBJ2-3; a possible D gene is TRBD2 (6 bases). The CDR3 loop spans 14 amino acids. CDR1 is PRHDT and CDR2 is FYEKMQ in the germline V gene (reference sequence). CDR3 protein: CASNLQRVTDTQYF. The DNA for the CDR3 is TGTGCCAGCAACTTACAGCGGGTCACAGATACGCAGTATTTT.

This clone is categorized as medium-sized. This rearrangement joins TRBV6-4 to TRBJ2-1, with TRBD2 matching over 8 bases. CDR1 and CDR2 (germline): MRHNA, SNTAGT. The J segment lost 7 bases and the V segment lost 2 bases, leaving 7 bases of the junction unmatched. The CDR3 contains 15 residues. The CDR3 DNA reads TGTGCCAGCAGTGACGGGACTAGGGATAGTAATGAGCAGTTCTTC. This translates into CASSDGTRDSNEQFF.

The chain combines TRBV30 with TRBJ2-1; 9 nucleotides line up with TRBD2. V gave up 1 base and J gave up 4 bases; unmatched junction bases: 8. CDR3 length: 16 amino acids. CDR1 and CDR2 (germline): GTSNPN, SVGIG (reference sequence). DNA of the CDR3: TGTGCCTGGAGTGGGGCAGGCGGGGGGGGATACAATGAGCAGTTCTTC. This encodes CAWSGAGGGGYNEQFF.

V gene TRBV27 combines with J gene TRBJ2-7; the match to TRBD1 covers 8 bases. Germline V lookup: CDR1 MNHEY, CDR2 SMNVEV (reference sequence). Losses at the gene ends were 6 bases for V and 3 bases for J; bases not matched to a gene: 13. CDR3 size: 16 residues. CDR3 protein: CASSPLVGTGDYEQYF. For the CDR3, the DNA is TGTGCCAGCAGCCCCCTGGTCGGGACAGGAGACTACGAGCAGTACTTC.

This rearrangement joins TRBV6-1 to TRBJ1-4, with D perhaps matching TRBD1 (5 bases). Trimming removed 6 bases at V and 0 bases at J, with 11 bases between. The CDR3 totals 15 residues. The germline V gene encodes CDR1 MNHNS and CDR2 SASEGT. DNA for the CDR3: TGTGCCAGCAGGACCCAGGGTGCAACTAATGAAAAACTGTTTTTT. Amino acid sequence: CASRTQGATNEKLFF.

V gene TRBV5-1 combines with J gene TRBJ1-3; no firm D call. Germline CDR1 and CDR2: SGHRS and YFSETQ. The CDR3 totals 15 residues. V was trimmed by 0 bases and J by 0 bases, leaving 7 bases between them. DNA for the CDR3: TGCGCCAGCAGCTTGGACAGCAACTCTGGAAACACCATATATTTT. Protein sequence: CASSLDSNSGNTIYF.

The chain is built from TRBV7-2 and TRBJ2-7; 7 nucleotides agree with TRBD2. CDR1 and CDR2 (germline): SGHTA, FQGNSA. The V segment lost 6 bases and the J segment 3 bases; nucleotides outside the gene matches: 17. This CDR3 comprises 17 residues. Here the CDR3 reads CASRFQRDFSRHYEQYF. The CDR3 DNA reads TGTGCCAGCAGGTTCCAGCGGGACTTTTCTAGACACTACGAGCAGTACTTC.

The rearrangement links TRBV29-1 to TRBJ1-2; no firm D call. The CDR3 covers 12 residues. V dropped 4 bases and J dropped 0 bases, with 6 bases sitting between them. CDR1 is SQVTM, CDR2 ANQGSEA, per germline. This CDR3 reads CSVGPPNYGYTF. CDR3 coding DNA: TGCAGCGTTGGGCCGCCTAACTATGGCTACACCTTC.

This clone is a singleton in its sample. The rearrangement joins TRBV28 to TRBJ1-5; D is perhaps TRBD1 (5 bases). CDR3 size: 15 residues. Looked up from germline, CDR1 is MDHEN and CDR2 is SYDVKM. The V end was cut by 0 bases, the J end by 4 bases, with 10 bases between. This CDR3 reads CASSLWREGNQPQHF. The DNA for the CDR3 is TGTGCCAGCAGTTTATGGAGGGAGGGGAATCAGCCCCAGCATTTT.